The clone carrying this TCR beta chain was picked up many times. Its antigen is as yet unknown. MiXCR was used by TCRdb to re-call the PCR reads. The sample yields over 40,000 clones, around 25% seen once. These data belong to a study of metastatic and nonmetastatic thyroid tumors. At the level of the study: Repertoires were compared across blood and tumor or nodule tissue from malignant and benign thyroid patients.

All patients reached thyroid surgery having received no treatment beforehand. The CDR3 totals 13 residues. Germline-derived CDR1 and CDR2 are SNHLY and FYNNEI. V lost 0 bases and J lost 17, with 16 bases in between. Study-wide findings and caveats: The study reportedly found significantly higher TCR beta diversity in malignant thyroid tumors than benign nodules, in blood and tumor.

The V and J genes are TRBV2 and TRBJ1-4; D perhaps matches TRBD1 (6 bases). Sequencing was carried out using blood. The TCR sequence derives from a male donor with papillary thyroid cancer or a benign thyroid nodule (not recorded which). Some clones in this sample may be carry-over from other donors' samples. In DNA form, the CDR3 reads TGTGCCAGCAGTGAAGCGCTTCCAGGGGCGGATTTTTTT. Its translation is CASSEALPGADFF.